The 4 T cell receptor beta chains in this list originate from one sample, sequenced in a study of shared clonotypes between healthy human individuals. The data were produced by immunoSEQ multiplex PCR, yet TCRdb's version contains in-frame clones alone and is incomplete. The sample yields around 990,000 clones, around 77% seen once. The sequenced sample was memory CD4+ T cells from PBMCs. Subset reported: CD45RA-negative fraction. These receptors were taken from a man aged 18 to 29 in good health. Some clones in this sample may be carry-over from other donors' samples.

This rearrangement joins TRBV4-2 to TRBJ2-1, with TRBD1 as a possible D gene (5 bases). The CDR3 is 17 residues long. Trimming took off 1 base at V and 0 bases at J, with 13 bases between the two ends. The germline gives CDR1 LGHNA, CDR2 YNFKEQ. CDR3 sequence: CASSQVQGINSYNEQFF. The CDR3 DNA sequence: TGTGCCAGCAGCCAAGTCCAGGGCATTAACTCCTACAATGAGCAGTTCTTC.

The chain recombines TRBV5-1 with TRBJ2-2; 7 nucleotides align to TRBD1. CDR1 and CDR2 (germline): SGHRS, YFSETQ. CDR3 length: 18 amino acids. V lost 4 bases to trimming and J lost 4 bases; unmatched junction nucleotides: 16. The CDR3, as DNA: TGCGCCAGCAGCCCCGTGGGGACAGTCACGCTAGTCACCGGGGAGCTGTTTTTT. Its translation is CASSPVGTVTLVTGELFF.

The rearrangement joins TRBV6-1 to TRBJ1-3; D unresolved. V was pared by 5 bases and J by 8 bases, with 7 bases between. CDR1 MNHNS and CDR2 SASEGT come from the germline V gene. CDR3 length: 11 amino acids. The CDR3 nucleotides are TGTGCCAGCAGTCCAAGGGACACCATATATTTT. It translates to CASSPRDTIYF.

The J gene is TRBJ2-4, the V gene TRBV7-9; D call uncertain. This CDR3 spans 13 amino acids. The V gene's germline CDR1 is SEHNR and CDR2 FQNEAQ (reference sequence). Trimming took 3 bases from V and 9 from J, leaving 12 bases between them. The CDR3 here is CASSLSLQGIQYF. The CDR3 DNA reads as TGTGCCAGCAGCTTGAGCTTGCAAGGCATTCAGTACTTC.